One sample yielded the 32 T cell receptor beta chains listed below, sequenced in a study of T-cell memory formation after mild COVID-19. TCRdb recomputed calls from the 5' RACE reads with MiXCR, one row per CDR3 protein. Of under 250,000 distinct CDR3 sequences in the sample, about 16% are singletons; the top ten hold approximately 2.1%. The sequencing sample was made of PBMCs or a T cell subset sorted from them (not recorded which). The receptors stem from an adult woman who had mild COVID-19 (a few samples of this study predate the infection). Cell type and time point are not known.

The chain uses TRBV12-3 or TRBV12-4 and TRBJ2-3; 11 bases align to TRBD2. This CDR3 has 16 residues. With 2 bases clipped from V and 2 bases from J, the junction kept 3 bases outside the gene matches. CDR3 protein: CASSLTSGGTTDTQYF. The CDR3 bases are TGTGCCAGCAGTTTAACTAGCGGGGGTACCACAGATACGCAGTATTTT.

This clonotype was counted ten times or more. This sequence joins TRBV29-1 and TRBJ1-5, with 7 bases lining up with TRBD1. Per germline, CDR1 SQVTM and CDR2 ANQGSEA. J lost 0 bases, V lost 6 bases, and 2 bases had no gene match. The CDR3 consists of 13 residues. The CDR3 reads CSVWTGSNQPQHF. The CDR3 DNA reads TGCAGCGTGTGGACAGGTAGCAATCAGCCCCAGCATTTT.

Only a few counts were recorded for this clonotype. This chain uses TRBV18 with TRBJ2-3, with D possibly called TRBD1 or TRBD2 (5 bases each). The CDR3 runs to 15 residues. V was cut by 3 bases and J by 6 bases, with 16 bases left in between. Germline V gene sequence: CDR1 KGHSH, CDR2 LQKENI. The CDR3 here is CASSPSMMRDDTQYF. The DNA for the CDR3 is TGTGCCAGCTCACCCTCCATGATGAGGGACGATACGCAGTATTTT.

This clonotype was seen a few times. The chain joins TRBV2 to TRBJ2-5; no definite D call. CDR3 size: 11 residues. The V and J ends lost 5 bases and 9 bases respectively, with 10 bases between them. The germline V gene has CDR1 SNHLY and CDR2 FYNNEI. The CDR3 DNA sequence: TGTGCCAGCAGTAACCCCCGGGCCCAGTACTTC. Protein: CASSNPRAQYF.

This clonotype was counted a few times. This chain uses TRBV29-1 with TRBJ2-1; a weak D match, TRBD2 (6 bases). Germline lookup yields CDR1 SQVTM and CDR2 ANQGSEA. The CDR3 totals 15 residues. Trimming took 7 bases from V and 2 from J, leaving 18 bases between them. This CDR3 is CSGFGRDFTYNEQFF. The CDR3 nucleotides read TGCAGCGGATTTGGCAGGGACTTTACCTACAATGAGCAGTTCTTC.

The chain joins TRBV11-2 to TRBJ1-6; D is uncertain. CDR1 and CDR2 (germline): SGHAT, FQNNGV. This CDR3 region has 13 residues. V dropped 6 bases and J dropped 9 bases, with 12 bases sitting between them. The CDR3 bases are TGTGCCAGCAGTCCCGGATTTATTTCACCCCTCCACTTT. Encoded protein: CASSPGFISPLHF.

The rearrangement links TRBV18 to TRBJ2-1; 8 nucleotides agree with TRBD1. This CDR3 is built from 16 residues. The J segment lost 7 bases and the V segment lost 3 bases, leaving 11 bases of the junction unmatched. The germline CDR1 and CDR2 sequences are KGHSH and LQKENI. The CDR3 here is CASSPLQGAVQNEQFF. The CDR3 DNA sequence: TGTGCCAGCTCACCGCTTCAGGGGGCTGTTCAGAATGAGCAGTTCTTC.

The chain joins TRBV12-3 or TRBV12-4 to TRBJ2-1, with 10 bases that match TRBD1. V was pared by 6 bases and J by 8 bases, with 10 bases of the junction left unmatched. CDR3 length: 15 residues. The CDR3 coding sequence is TGTGCCAGCAGCCCGGGACAGGGGTGGGAGTATGAGCAGTTCTTC. Encoded protein: CASSPGQGWEYEQFF.

A few counts support this clonotype. This chain links TRBV18 with TRBJ2-2, with 7 bases identical to TRBD1. Germline values: CDR1 KGHSH, CDR2 LQKENI. The CDR3 is 14 residues long. J was trimmed by 6 bases and V by 8 bases; bases with no gene match: 9. CDR3 DNA: TGTGCCAGCGAACCTACAGGGGACCCCGGGGAGCTGTTTTTT. Encoded protein: CASEPTGDPGELFF.

The chain links TRBV5-1 to TRBJ2-1, with TRBD2 matching 10 bases. Germline V gene sequence: CDR1 SGHRS, CDR2 YFSETQ. The V gene end was trimmed by 3 bases and the J gene end by 3 bases; junction bases not matched to a gene: 6. The CDR3 has 16 residues. The CDR3 is CASSSQPSGGYNEQFF. In DNA form, the CDR3 reads TGCGCCAGCAGCTCCCAACCTAGCGGGGGCTACAATGAGCAGTTCTTC. Based on the CDR3 plus reference TRBV5-1 and TRBJ2-1, the full variable domain is KAGVTQTPRYLIKTRGQQVTLSCSPISGHRSVSWYQQTPGQGLQFLFEYFSETQRNKGNFPGRFSGRQFSNSRSEMNVSTLELGDSALYLCASSSQPSGGYNEQFFGPGTRLTVL.

In its sample, this clonotype was seen a few times. The V call is TRBV2, the J call TRBJ2-7, with D possibly matching TRBD2 (6 bases). This CDR3 contains 14 residues. Germline CDR1 reads SNHLY; CDR2 reads FYNNEI. The V end was cut by 3 bases, the J end by 3 bases, with 12 bases between. CDR3 sequence reads: CASSERAGFYEQYF. CDR3 DNA sequence: TGTGCCAGCAGTGAGAGAGCGGGCTTCTACGAGCAGTACTTC.

The J gene is TRBJ1-1, the V gene TRBV5-1, with 10 bases that match TRBD1. CDR3 length: 15 amino acids. The germline CDR1 and CDR2 sequences are SGHRS and YFSETQ. V gave up 4 bases and J gave up 4 bases; unmatched junction bases: 7. As DNA, the CDR3 is TGCGCCAGCAGCCCAGGGACAGGGGTAACCACTGAAGCTTTCTTT. Encoded protein: CASSPGTGVTTEAFF.

This clonotype was counted ten times or more. The genes are TRBV6-2 or TRBV6-3 and TRBJ2-3; D not resolved. Trimming stripped 2 bases from V and 2 bases from J, with 8 bases between. The germline CDR1 and CDR2 sequences are MNHEY and SVGEGT. The CDR3 extends over 14 amino acids. CDR3 sequence: CASSYNQFTDTQYF. Here the CDR3 DNA reads TGTGCCAGCAGTTACAATCAGTTCACAGATACGCAGTATTTT.

The chain joins TRBV12-3 or TRBV12-4 to TRBJ2-1, with 7 bases matching TRBD2. This CDR3 spans 14 amino acids. After removal of 10 bases from V and 5 bases from J, the junction contained 11 bases not matched to a gene. In nucleotides, the CDR3 is TGTGCCACCAGGGCTAGCGGCGGGAACAATGAGCAGTTCTTC. It is translated as CATRASGGNNEQFF.

The chain uses TRBV24-1 and TRBJ1-5, with 10 bases that match TRBD1. This CDR3 is built from 16 residues. V lost 3 bases to trimming and J lost 2 bases; unmatched junction nucleotides: 3. The germline gives CDR1 KGHDR, CDR2 SFDVKD. The DNA of the CDR3 is TGTGCCACCAGTGATGGGACAGGGGATGGCAATCAGCCCCAGCATTTT. Translated: CATSDGTGDGNQPQHF.

The chain joins TRBV5-1 to TRBJ1-2, with 9 bases fitting TRBD1. CDR3 length: 16 residues. The junction had 8 bases not matched to a gene; V was cut back by 3 bases and J by 2 bases. Germline values: CDR1 SGHRS, CDR2 YFSETQ. The CDR3, as DNA: TGCGCCAGCAGCTCGGACAGGGGAAGACCAAACTATGGCTACACCTTC. Amino acid sequence: CASSSDRGRPNYGYTF.

This clonotype was detected only a few times. The rearrangement links TRBV20-1 to TRBJ2-5; a weak D match, TRBD2 (6 bases). Germline-derived CDR1 and CDR2 are DFQATT and SNEGSKA (reference sequence). V dropped 3 bases and J dropped 2 bases, with 13 bases sitting between them. The CDR3 totals 14 residues. The CDR3 here is CSASFVSGQETQYF. In nucleotides, the CDR3 is TGCAGTGCTAGTTTCGTTAGCGGACAAGAGACCCAGTACTTC.

CDR3 amino acids: CASSERPEGQPQHF. CDR3 nucleotides: TGTGCCAGCAGTGAACGACCGGAGGGTCAGCCCCAGCATTTT. This chain uses TRBV6-1 with TRBJ1-5, with no clear D. This CDR3 has 14 amino acids. V lost 2 bases to trimming and J lost 6 bases, with 11 bases between them. Germline lookup yields CDR1 MNHNS and CDR2 SASEGT.

V is TRBV10-3 and J is TRBJ1-5, with D possibly TRBD1 on 5 matching bases. Germline V gives CDR1 ENHRY, CDR2 SYGVKD. Trimming pared 6 bases from V and 2 bases from J, leaving 8 bases between. This CDR3 has 13 amino acids. The CDR3 here is CAIRGTGNQPQHF. CDR3 bases: TGTGCCATCAGGGGGACCGGCAATCAGCCCCAGCATTTT.

The rearrangement links TRBV4-2 to TRBJ2-3; D is possibly TRBD1 (5 bases). Trimming took 3 bases from V and 3 from J, leaving 13 bases between them. The CDR3 has 15 amino acids. Germline CDR1 LGHNA, CDR2 YNFKEQ. CDR3 sequence: CASSQGLVGTDTQYF. The CDR3 region has the DNA TGTGCCAGCAGCCAGGGGCTAGTAGGTACAGATACGCAGTATTTT.

Many counts were recorded for this clonotype. V is TRBV12-3 or TRBV12-4 and J is TRBJ2-4, with D uncertain. The CDR3 sequence is 13 residues long. V was pared by 3 bases and J by 0 bases, with 3 bases between. CDR3 protein: CASSFLAKNIQYF. The DNA of the CDR3 is TGTGCCAGCAGTTTTTTAGCCAAAAACATTCAGTACTTC.

CDR3 bases: TGTGCCAGCTCACCTCGGGACCGCCTCGAGCAGTACTTC. It yields the protein CASSPRDRLEQYF. J is TRBJ2-7 and V is TRBV18; D possibly matches TRBD1 or TRBD2 (5 bases each). Germline CDR1 and CDR2: KGHSH and LQKENI. CDR3 length: 13 amino acids. Deletions cut 3 bases from V and 6 bases from J, with 12 bases between.

This clonotype has a count of ten or more. V is TRBV4-1 and J is TRBJ2-3, with 9 bases fitting TRBD2. The ends lost 4 bases at V and 4 bases at J; junction bases unmatched: 6. The CDR3 length is 15 residues. The germline gives CDR1 MGHRA, CDR2 YSYEKL. The CDR3 coding sequence is TGCGCCAGCAGCCCTAGCGGGGTAAGACCAGATACGCAGTATTTT. This codes for CASSPSGVRPDTQYF.

This chain links TRBV29-1 with TRBJ2-7; TRBD1 might be the D (5 bases). Trimming took off 6 bases at V and 3 bases at J, with 12 bases between the two ends. Germline assignment: CDR1 SQVTM and CDR2 ANQGSEA. This CDR3 region has 12 residues. CDR3 amino acids: CSVQGLHYEQYF. The CDR3 nucleotides read TGCAGCGTCCAGGGTCTCCACTACGAGCAGTACTTC.

The chain employs TRBV29-1 and TRBJ2-3; maybe TRBD2 (6 bases). V shed 4 bases and J shed 4 bases, with 15 bases lying between them. Germline V gene data show CDR1 as SQVTM and CDR2 as ANQGSEA. The CDR3 totals 14 residues. The CDR3 region has the DNA TGCAGCGTTGCTCGGGGGAATCGTGCAGATACGCAGTATTTT. It translates to CSVARGNRADTQYF.

The V and J genes are TRBV12-3 or TRBV12-4 and TRBJ1-1; D ambiguous. This CDR3 has 11 amino acids. With 2 bases removed from V and 11 bases from J, the gap between germline ends came to 9 bases. The CDR3 loop reads CASSLKLGAFF. CDR3 bases: TGTGCCAGCAGTTTAAAATTAGGGGCTTTCTTT.

The J gene is TRBJ2-7, the V gene TRBV20-1, with TRBD2 matching over 7 bases. This CDR3 region has 15 residues. The V gene end was trimmed by 0 bases and the J gene end by 1 base; junction bases not matched to a gene: 6. The germline CDR1 and CDR2 sequences are DFQATT and SNEGSKA (reference sequence). The CDR3 region has the DNA TGCAGTGCTAGAGATGCCCGAGCGGGATCCTACGAGCAGTACTTC. It encodes CSARDARAGSYEQYF.

The rearrangement links TRBV7-2 to TRBJ2-4, with 7 nucleotides matching TRBD2. The CDR3 covers 20 residues. The V gene's germline CDR1 is SGHTA and CDR2 FQGNSA. The V gene end was trimmed by 3 bases and the J gene end by 1 base; junction bases not matched to a gene: 18. Here the CDR3 reads CASSFRSLAATPTAKNIQYF. CDR3 DNA: TGTGCCAGCAGCTTCCGATCCCTAGCGGCAACTCCAACGGCCAAAAACATTCAGTACTTC.

The chain carries TRBV7-2 and TRBJ1-1; TRBD1 is a possible D gene (5 bases). The CDR3 has 15 residues. The germline V and J ends were trimmed by 6 bases and 0 bases, with 14 bases remaining between them. CDR1 and CDR2 (germline): SGHTA, FQGNSA. CDR3 sequence (DNA): TGTGCCAGCAGACGGGGGGGGTCGATGAACACTGAAGCTTTCTTT. Encoded protein: CASRRGGSMNTEAFF.

In its sample, this clonotype was seen a few times. The genes are TRBV20-1 and TRBJ1-1; D is possibly TRBD1 (5 bases). There are 12 residues in the CDR3. CDR1 is DFQATT and CDR2 is SNEGSKA in the germline V gene (reference sequence). Deletions cut 1 base from V and 5 bases from J, with 8 bases between. The CDR3 reads CSARAGGTEAFF. In DNA form, the CDR3 reads TGCAGTGCTAGAGCCGGGGGGACTGAAGCTTTCTTT.

The chain uses TRBV6-2 or TRBV6-3 and TRBJ2-2; no reliable D call. V lost 6 bases, J lost 0 bases, and 11 bases lay in between. CDR1 and CDR2 from the germline V gene are MNHEY and SVGEGT. The CDR3 totals 15 residues. The DNA for the CDR3 is TGTGCCAGCAGCTCCTACCGACCGAACACCGGGGAGCTGTTTTTT. It yields the protein CASSSYRPNTGELFF.

This chain connects TRBV7-6 to TRBJ2-1, with D possibly being TRBD2 (5 bases). Trimming shortened V by 2 bases and J by 6 bases, and 14 bases separated the two germline ends. This CDR3 has 15 residues. Germline loops: CDR1 SGHVS, CDR2 FNYEAQ. The CDR3 sequence: CASSLFVGERNEQFF. In nucleotides, the CDR3 is TGTGCCAGCAGCTTATTTGTGGGAGAACGCAATGAGCAGTTCTTC.